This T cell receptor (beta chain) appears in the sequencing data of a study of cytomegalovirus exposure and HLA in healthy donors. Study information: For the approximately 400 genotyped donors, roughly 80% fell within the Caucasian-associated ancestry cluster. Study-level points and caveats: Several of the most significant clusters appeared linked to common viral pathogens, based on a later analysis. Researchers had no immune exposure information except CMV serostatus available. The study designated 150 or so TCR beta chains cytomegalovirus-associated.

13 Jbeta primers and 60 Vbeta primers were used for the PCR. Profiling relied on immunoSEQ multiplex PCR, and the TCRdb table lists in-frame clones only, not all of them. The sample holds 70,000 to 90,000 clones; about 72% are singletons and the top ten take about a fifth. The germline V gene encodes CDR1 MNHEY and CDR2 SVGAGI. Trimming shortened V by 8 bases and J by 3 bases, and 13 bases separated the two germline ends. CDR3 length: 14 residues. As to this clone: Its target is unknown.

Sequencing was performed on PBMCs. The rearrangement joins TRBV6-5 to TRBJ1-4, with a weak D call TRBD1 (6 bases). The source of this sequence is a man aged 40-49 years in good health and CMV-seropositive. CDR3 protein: CASGRTGSNEKLFF. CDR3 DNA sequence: TGTGCCAGCGGCAGAACAGGGTCTAATGAAAAACTGTTTTTT.